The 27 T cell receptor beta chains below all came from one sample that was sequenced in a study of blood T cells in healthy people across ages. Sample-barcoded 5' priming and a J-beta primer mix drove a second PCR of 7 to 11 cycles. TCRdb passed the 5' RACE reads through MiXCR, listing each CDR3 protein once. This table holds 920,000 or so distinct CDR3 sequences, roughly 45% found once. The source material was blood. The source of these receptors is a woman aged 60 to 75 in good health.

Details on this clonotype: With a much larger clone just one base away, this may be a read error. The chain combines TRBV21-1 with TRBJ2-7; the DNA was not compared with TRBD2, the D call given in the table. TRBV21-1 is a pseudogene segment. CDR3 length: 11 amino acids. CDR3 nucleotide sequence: TGTGCCAACCCTATCCGGGACTTTTTGTACTTC. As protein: CANPIRDFLYF.

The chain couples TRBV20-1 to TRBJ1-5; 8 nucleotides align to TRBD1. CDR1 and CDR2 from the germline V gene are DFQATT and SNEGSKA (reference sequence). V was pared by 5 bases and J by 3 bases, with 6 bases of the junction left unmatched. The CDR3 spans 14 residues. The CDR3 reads CSAPRTGYNQPQHF. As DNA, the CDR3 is TGCAGTGCTCCCCGGACAGGGTACAATCAGCCCCAGCATTTT.

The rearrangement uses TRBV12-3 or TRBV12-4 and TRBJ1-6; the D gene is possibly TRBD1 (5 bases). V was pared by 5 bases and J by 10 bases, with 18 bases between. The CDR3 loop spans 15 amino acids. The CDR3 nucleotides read TGTGCCAGCAGTCCTCCCCAGGGTTCATTCTCACCCCTCCACTTT. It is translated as CASSPPQGSFSPLHF.

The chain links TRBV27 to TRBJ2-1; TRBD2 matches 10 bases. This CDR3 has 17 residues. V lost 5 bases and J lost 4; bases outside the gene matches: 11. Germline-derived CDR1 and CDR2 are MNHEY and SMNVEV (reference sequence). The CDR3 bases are TGTGCCAGCAGTCTGAGACTAGCGGGTGGGGTTTACAATGAGCAGTTCTTC. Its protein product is CASSLRLAGGVYNEQFF.

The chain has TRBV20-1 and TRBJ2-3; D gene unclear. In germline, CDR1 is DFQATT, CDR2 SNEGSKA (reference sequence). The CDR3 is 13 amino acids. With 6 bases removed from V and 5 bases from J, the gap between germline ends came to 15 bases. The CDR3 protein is CSATGLPIDTQYF. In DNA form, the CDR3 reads TGCAGTGCGACCGGGCTACCGATAGATACGCAGTATTTT.

This chain's CDR3 is CASSLGGGDFYEQYF. CDR3 bases: TGCGCCAGCAGCTTGGGCGGGGGAGACTTCTACGAGCAGTACTTC. This chain uses TRBV5-1 with TRBJ2-7, with 7 bases fitting TRBD2. The CDR3 runs 15 residues. Losses at the gene ends were 0 bases for V and 3 bases for J; bases not matched to a gene: 6. Per germline, CDR1 SGHRS and CDR2 YFSETQ.

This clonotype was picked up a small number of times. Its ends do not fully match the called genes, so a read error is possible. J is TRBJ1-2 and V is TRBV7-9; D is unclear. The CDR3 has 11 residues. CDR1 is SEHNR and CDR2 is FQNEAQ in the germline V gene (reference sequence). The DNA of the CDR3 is TGTGCCAGCAGTTTAGGTCACGGCTACACCTTC. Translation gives CASSLGHGYTF.

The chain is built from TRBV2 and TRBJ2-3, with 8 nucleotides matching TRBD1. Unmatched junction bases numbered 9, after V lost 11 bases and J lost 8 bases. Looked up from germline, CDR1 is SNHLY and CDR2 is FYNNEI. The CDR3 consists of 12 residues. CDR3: CAGRQGRTTQYF. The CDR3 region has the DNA TGTGCCGGACGACAGGGGCGGACTACGCAGTATTTT.

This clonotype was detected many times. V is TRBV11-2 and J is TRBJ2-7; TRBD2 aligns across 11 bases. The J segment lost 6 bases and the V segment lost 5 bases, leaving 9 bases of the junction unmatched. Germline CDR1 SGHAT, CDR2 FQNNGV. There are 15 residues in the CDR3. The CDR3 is CASSPNIAGGGEQYF. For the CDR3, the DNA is TGTGCCAGCAGCCCCAACATAGCGGGAGGGGGCGAGCAGTACTTC.

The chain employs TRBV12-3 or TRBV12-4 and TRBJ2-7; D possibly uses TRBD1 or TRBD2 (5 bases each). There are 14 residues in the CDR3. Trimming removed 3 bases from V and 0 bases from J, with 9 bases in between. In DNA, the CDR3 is TGTGCCAGCAGTTTTCGAGGGGTCTCCTACGAGCAGTACTTC. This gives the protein CASSFRGVSYEQYF.

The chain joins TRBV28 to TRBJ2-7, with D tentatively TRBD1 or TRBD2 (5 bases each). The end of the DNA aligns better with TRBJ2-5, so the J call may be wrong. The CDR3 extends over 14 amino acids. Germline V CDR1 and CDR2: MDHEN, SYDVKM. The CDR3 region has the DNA TGTGCCAGCAGGGCAGGGACGGTTGGAGAGACCCAGTACTTC. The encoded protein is CASRAGTVGETQYF.

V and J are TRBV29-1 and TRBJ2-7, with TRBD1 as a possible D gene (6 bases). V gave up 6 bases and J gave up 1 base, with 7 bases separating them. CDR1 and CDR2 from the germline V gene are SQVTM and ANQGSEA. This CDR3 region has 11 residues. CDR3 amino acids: CSVQGSYEQYF. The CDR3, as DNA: TGCAGCGTCCAGGGGTCCTACGAGCAGTACTTC.

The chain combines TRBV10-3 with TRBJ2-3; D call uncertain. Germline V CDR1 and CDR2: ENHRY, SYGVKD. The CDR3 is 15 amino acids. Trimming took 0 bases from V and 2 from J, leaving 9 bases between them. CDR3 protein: CAISESGTYTDTQYF. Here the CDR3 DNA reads TGTGCCATCAGTGAGTCCGGCACCTACACAGATACGCAGTATTTT.

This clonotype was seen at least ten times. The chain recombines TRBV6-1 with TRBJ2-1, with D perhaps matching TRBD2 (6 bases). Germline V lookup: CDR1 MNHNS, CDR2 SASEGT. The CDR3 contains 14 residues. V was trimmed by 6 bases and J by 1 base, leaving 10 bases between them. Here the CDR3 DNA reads TGTGCCAGCAGCCCGGCGGGGTCCTACAATGAGCAGTTCTTC. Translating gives CASSPAGSYNEQFF.

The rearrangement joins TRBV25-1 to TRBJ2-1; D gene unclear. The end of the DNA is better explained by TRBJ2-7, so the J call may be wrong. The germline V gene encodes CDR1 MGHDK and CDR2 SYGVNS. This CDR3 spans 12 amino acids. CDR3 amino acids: CASSDYHNEQYF. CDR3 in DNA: TGTGCCAGCAGTGACTACCACAATGAGCAGTACTTC.

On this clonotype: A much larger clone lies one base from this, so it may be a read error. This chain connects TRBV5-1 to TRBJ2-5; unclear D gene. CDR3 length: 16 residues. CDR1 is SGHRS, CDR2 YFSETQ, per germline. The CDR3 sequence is CAGSLHGAGLQETQYF. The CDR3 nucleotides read TGCGCCGGCAGCTTACATGGCGCCGGTCTTCAGGAGACCCAGTACTTC. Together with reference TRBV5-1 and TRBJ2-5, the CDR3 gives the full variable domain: KAGVTQTPRYLIKTRGQQVTLSCSPISGHRSVSWYQQTPGQGLQFLFEYFSETQRNKGNFPGRFSGRQFSNSRSEMNVSTLELGDSALYLCAGSLHGAGLQETQYFGPGTRLLVL.

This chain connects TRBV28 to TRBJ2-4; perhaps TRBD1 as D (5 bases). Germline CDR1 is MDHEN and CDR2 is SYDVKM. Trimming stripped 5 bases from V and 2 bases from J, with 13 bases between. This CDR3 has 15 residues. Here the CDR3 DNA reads TGTGCCAGCAGTGCCCCCCGACAGACCAAAAACATTCAGTACTTC. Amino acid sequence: CASSAPRQTKNIQYF.

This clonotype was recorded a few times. In nucleotides, the CDR3 is TGTGCCAGCAGCCAAGACTGGGCGAGGGGCTACACCTTC. Translation gives CASSQDWARGYTF. J is TRBJ1-2 and V is TRBV4-2; D gene ambiguous. Germline CDR1 is LGHNA and CDR2 is YNFKEQ. The CDR3 totals 13 residues. V was cut by 0 bases and J by 8 bases, with 10 bases left in between.

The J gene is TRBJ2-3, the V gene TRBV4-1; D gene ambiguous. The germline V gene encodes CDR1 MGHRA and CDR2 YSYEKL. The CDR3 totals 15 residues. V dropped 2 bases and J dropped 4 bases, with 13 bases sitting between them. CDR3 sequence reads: CASSQRDTIADTQYF. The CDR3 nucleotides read TGCGCCAGCAGCCAAAGGGATACAATCGCAGATACGCAGTATTTT.

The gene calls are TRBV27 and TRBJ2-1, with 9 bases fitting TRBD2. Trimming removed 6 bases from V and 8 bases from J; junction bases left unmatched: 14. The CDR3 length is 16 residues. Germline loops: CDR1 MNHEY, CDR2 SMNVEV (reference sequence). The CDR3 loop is CASRSVAGVYQYEQFF. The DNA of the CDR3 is TGTGCCAGCAGGTCTGTAGCGGGAGTATATCAGTATGAGCAGTTCTTC.

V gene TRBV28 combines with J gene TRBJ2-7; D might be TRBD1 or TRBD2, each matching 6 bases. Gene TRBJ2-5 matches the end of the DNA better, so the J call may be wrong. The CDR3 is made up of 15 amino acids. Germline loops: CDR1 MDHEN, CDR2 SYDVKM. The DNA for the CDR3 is TGTGCCAGCAGTCCCCCGTTAGGGGGGCTGGAGACCCAGTACTTC. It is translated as CASSPPLGGLETQYF.

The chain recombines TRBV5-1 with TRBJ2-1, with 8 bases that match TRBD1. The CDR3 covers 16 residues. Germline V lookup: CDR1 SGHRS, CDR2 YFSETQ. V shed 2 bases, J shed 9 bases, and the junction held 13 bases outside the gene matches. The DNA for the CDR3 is TGCGCCAGCAGCTTTGGGTTGGACAGGGAAGAGAGTGAGCAGTTCTTC. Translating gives CASSFGLDREESEQFF.

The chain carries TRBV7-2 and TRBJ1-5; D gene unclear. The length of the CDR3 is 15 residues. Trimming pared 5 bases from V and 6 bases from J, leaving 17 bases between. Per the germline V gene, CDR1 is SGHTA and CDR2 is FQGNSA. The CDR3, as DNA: TGTGCCAGCAGCCGCGCCATTCGGGCGGTTCAGCCCCAGCATTTT. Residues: CASSRAIRAVQPQHF.

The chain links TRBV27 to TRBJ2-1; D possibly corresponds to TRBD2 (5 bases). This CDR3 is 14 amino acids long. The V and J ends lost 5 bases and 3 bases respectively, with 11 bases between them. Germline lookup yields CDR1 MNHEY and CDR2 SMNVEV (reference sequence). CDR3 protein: CASSKDFNYNEQFF. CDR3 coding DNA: TGTGCCAGCAGTAAGGACTTCAACTACAATGAGCAGTTCTTC.

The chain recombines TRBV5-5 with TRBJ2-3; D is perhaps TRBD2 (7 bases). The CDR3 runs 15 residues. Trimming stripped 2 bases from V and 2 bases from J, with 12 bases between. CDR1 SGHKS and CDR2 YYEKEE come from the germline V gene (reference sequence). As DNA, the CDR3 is TGTGCCAGCAGCTTCGGGGGGCGCGACACAGATACGCAGTATTTT. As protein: CASSFGGRDTDTQYF.

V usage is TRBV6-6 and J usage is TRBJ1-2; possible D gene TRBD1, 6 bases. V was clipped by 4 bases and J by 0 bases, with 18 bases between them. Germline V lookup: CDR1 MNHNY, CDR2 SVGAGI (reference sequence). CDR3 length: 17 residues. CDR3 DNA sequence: TGTGCCAGCAGTTCCAGACAGGAGCCCCTTTCTAACTATGGCTACACCTTC. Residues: CASSSRQEPLSNYGYTF.

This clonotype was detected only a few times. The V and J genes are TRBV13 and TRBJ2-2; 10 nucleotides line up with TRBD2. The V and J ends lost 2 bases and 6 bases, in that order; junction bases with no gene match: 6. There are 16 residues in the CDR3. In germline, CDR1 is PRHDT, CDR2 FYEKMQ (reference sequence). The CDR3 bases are TGTGCCAGCAGCTTAAGGCTAGCGGGAGAATCCGGGGAGCTGTTTTTT. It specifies CASSLRLAGESGELFF.